This TCR beta chain was obtained from a study of T cells after yellow fever vaccination (dated by TCRdb to between 2019 and 2020). With respect to the entire study: Libraries from fractions with low cell numbers were prepared with the SMART-Seq v4 Ultra Low Input RNA kit. To follow T-cell clones before and after primary and booster YFV17D yellow fever vaccination, bulk TCR alpha and beta repertoires were sequenced over time. Two healthy male donors, one aged 18 to 30 and one aged 30 to 40 years, made up the cohort. Blood was collected at multiple timepoints before and after primary and secondary immunization, and bulk PBMC replicates and cell subsets were isolated. What the study reported, not specific to this receptor: Most clones expanded after primary vaccination were re-detected after the booster (around 96% of CD4 and approximately 89% of CD8), suggesting broad memory maintenance. The study included only two donors, which limits how far the findings can be generalized. Computational filtering was needed because FACS-sorted repertoires could contain abundant contaminating clonotypes from the bulk population. The secondary T-cell response was weaker than the primary response but faster, peaking on day 5 instead of day 15. A small fraction of clonotypes showed up in both the CD4 and CD8 compartments, probably as a result of convergent recombination.

Sequences SGHTA (CDR1) and FQGNSA (CDR2) are obtained from the germline V gene. The CDR3 holds 14 amino acids from the cysteine to the phenylalanine. Just CDR3 DNA is preserved here, 42 bases in frame from base 1. Trimming leaves V shorter by 5 bases and J shorter by 1 base, with the junction holding 4 bases beyond the gene matches. This clonotype was recorded many times. The specificity of this receptor is unknown. No much larger clone exists at a distance of one base, and base qualities are not known. Per the publication, the treatment or condition label means: live attenuated yellow fever vaccine strain. PBMCs were isolated from peripheral blood using a standard Ficoll-Paque protocol. CD4 and CD8 T-cell fractions were isolated with Dynabeads CD4 and CD8 positive selection kits. RNA was extracted with TriZol from bulk PBMCs, CD4 and CD8 fractions, and dextramer-positive and dextramer-negative fractions.

TCR cDNA was made using 5'RACE template switching, a step that added a universal primer site and unique molecular identifiers. Priming of cDNA synthesis was performed from both the TCR alpha and TCR beta constant segments. Libraries were amplified in two PCR steps, with sample barcodes and sequencing adapters added in the second step. Sequencing of libraries was performed on Illumina HiSeq 2500 (2x100 bp) or NovaSeq (2x150 bp). The paper's data handling went like this. Demultiplexing of reads and collapsing into UMI consensus sequences were performed with MIGEC, and V(D)J alignment was carried out with MiXCR. Vaccine-responding clonotypes were identified with edgeR using replicate PBMC samples, with FDR below 0.01 and a log2 fold change above 5 up to day 15 being required. Bulk clonotypes were assigned CD4 or CD8 identity according to which sequenced CD4 or CD8 repertoire held them at higher abundance. TCRdb reprocessing: public reads trimmed at Q25 with fastp, clones called with MiXCR, in-frame beta chains kept. Each entry merges the rows of one CDR3 protein and shows their most common DNA and genes. The V and J calls were not made by the authors but by TCRdb's processing. This sample lists around 65,000 distinct CDR3 sequences; about 6% were detected once. The leading ten clones occupy 2.2% of the sample.

The rearrangement combines TRBV7-2 with TRBJ2-5; TRBD2 matches 7 bases in the middle. The origin of this receptor is a young man who received the YFV17D yellow fever vaccine. Source: CD4+ T cells sorted from PBMCs, taken approximately 16 days after the first yellow fever vaccination. The CDR3 region reads CASSPWTSQETQYF. The DNA is TGTGCCAGCAGCCCCTGGACTAGCCAAGAGACCCAGTACTTC. Beyond the CDR3, the reference TRBV7-2 and TRBJ2-5 genes provide the residues; the full variable domain reads: GAGVSQSPSNKVTEKGKDVELRCDPISGHTALYWYRQSLGQGLEFLIYFQGNSAPDKSGLPSDRFSAERTGGSVSTLTIQRTQQEDSAVYLCASSPWTSQETQYFGPGTRLLVL.